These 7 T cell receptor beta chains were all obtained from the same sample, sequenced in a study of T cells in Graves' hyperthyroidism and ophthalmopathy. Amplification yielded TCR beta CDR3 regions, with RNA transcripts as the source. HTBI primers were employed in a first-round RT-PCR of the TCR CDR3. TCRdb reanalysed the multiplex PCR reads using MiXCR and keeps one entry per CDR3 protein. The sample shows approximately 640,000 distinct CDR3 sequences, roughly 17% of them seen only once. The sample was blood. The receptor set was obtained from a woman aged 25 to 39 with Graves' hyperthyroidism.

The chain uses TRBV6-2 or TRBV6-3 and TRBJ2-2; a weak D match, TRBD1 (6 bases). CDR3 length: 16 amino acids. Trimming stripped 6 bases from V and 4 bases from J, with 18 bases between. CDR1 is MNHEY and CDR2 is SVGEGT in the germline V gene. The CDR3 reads CASRPDRWMSTGELFF. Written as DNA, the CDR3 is TGTGCCAGCAGGCCCGACAGGTGGATGAGCACCGGGGAGCTGTTTTTT.

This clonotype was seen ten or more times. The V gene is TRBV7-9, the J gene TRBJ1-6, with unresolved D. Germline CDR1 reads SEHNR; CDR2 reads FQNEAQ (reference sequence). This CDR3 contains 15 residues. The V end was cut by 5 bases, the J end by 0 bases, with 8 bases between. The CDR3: CASSPRSSYNSPLHF. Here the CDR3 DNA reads TGTGCCAGCAGCCCAAGGAGCTCCTATAATTCACCCCTCCACTTT.

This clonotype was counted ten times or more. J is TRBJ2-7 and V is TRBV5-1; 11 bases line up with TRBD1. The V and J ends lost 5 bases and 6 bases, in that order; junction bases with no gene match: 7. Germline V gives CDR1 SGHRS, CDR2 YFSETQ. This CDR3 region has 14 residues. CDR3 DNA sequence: TGCGCCAGCAGGTTCGGGACAGGGGGTACCGAGCAGTACTTC. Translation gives CASRFGTGGTEQYF.

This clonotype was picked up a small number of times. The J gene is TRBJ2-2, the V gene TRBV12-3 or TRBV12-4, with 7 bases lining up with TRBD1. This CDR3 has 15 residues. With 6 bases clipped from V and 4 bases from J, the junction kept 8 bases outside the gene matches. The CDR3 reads CASSLTGSGTGELFF. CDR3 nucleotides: TGTGCCAGCAGCCTGACAGGGTCGGGCACCGGGGAGCTGTTTTTT.

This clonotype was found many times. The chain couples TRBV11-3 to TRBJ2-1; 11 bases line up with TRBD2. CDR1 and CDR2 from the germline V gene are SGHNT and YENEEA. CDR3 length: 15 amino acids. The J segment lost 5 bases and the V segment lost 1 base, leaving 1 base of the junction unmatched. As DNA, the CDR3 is TGTGCCAGCAGCTTAGTACTAGCGGGAGACAATGAGCAGTTCTTC. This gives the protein CASSLVLAGDNEQFF.

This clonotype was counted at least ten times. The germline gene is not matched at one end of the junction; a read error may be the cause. The CDR3 DNA sequence: TGTGCTAGCAGCTTAACAGGATCCACCGGGGAGCTGTTTTTT. Residues: CASSLTGSTGELFF. This chain uses TRBV7-7 with TRBJ2-2, with a weak D call TRBD1 (5 bases). Germline CDR1 SSHAT, CDR2 FNYEAQ (reference sequence). The CDR3 has 14 residues.

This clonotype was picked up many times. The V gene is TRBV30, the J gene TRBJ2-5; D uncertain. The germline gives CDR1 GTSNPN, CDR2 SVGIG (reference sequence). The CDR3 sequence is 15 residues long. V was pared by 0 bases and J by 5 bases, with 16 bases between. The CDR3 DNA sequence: TGTGCCTGGAGTGTACTGCAGTTTACGGAGGAGACCCAGTACTTC. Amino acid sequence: CAWSVLQFTEETQYF.